The rows below give T cell receptor beta chains drawn from one sample of a study of blood T cell repertoires in COVID-19. TCRdb keeps only in-frame clones here, not all; method: immunoSEQ multiplex PCR. The sample includes tens of thousands of clones, about four fifths of them seen just once. Sequencing was done on a sample of peripheral blood. The receptors stem from a human donor in a cohort sampled during active COVID-19. The CDR3 runs from the conserved cysteine through the conserved F or W. The order of the fields is V gene, J gene, D gene, clone size, CDR3 DNA, CDR3 protein. A D gene is named only where the DNA matches it firmly. Rows may omit the clone size; those that give it use once, few, many or a size class.

V: TRBV6-1
J: TRBJ2-7
D: .
size: .
DNA: TGTGCCAGCAGTGAAAGGGCCGGGACAACCTACGAGCAGTACTTC
CDR3: CASSERAGTTYEQYF

V: TRBV15
J: TRBJ2-1
D: TRBD2
size: once
DNA: TGTGCCACCAGCAGAGATCTCAGTGGGAGCGGGAGCCACAATGAGCAGTTCTTC
CDR3: CATSRDLSGSGSHNEQFF

V: TRBV11-3
J: TRBJ2-3
D: TRBD2
size: .
DNA: TGTGCCAGCAGTCGACTTGGGACTAGAGATACGCAGTATTTT
CDR3: CASSRLGTRDTQYF

V: TRBV19
J: TRBJ1-1
D: .
size: .
DNA: TGTGCCAGTAGTATAAGGAGATCAGCTTTCTTT
CDR3: CASSIRRSAFF

V: TRBV5-1
J: TRBJ2-2
D: TRBD2
size: .
DNA: TGCGCCAGCAGCTTGGTAGTTAGCGGGAGGTCCGGGGAGCTGTTTTTT
CDR3: CASSLVVSGRSGELFF

V: TRBV7-9
J: TRBJ1-5
D: .
size: .
DNA: TGTGCCAGCAGCTTAGAGCCCGGGACAAGGAATCAGCCCCAGCATTTT
CDR3: CASSLEPGTRNQPQHF

V: TRBV11-2
J: TRBJ2-7
D: TRBD1
size: .
DNA: TGTGCCAGCAGCCCCGGTTCCGGGACAGGGGGCGCGGACGAGCAGTACTTC
CDR3: CASSPGSGTGGADEQYF

V: TRBV6-2/TRBV6-3
J: TRBJ2-7
D: .
size: .
DNA: TGTGCCAGCAGTTACGGTGGCCAGGGAACCTACGAGCAGTACTTC
CDR3: CASSYGGQGTYEQYF

V: TRBV27
J: TRBJ1-1
D: .
size: once
DNA: TGTGCCAGCAGTTTATCGGGACTCATGAACACTGAAGCTTTCTTT
CDR3: CASSLSGLMNTEAFF

V: TRBV5-4
J: TRBJ2-7
D: .
size: .
DNA: TGTGCCAGCAGCTTGGGCACAGGGTACGAGCAGTACTTC
CDR3: CASSLGTGYEQYF

V: TRBV6-2/TRBV6-3
J: TRBJ2-7
D: TRBD1
size: .
DNA: TGTGCCAGCAGCTCGCTAGGACAGGGGAACCCTTACGAGCAGTACTTC
CDR3: CASSSLGQGNPYEQYF

V: TRBV7-9
J: TRBJ1-5
D: .
size: few
DNA: TGTGCCAGCAGCTTAGCCGGGAAGGGGGGCAATCAGCCCCAGCATTTT
CDR3: CASSLAGKGGNQPQHF

V: TRBV7-8
J: TRBJ1-1
D: .
size: .
DNA: TGTGCCAGCAGCTTCCCTACTGGGAACACTGAAGCTTTCTTT
CDR3: CASSFPTGNTEAFF

V: TRBV29-1
J: TRBJ2-3
D: .
size: .
DNA: TGCAGCGTTGACACAGGGAGCACAGATACGCAGTATTTT
CDR3: CSVDTGSTDTQYF

V: TRBV19
J: TRBJ1-1
D: .
size: many
DNA: TGTGCCAGTAGCACTCAAATGAACACTGAAGCTTTCTTT
CDR3: CASSTQMNTEAFF

V: TRBV29-1
J: TRBJ2-3
D: .
size: .
DNA: TGCAGCGTTGAACCAACAGATACGCAGTATTTT
CDR3: CSVEPTDTQYF

V: TRBV19
J: TRBJ2-2
D: TRBD2
size: .
DNA: TGTGCCAGTAGTATAATGAGCGGGAGATACACCGGGGAGCTGTTTTTT
CDR3: CASSIMSGRYTGELFF

V: TRBV6-5
J: TRBJ1-1
D: TRBD1
size: .
DNA: TGTGCCAGCGGCCGGGACAGGGGGTCCGAAGCTTTCTTT
CDR3: CASGRDRGSEAFF

V: TRBV12-3/TRBV12-4
J: TRBJ1-1
D: .
size: .
DNA: TGTGCCAGCAGTTTAGGGGGGGACACTGAAGCTTTCTTT
CDR3: CASSLGGDTEAFF

V: TRBV6-5
J: TRBJ2-3
D: TRBD2
size: .
DNA: TGTGCCGCTCGCACGGGAGGGACCACAGATACGCAGTATTTT
CDR3: CAARTGGTTDTQYF

V: TRBV5-1
J: TRBJ2-7
D: .
size: .
DNA: TGCGCCAGCAGCTCCCTTCGGGACAAGGATAAAAACGAGCAGTACTTC
CDR3: CASSSLRDKDKNEQYF

V: TRBV5-6
J: TRBJ1-2
D: .
size: .
DNA: TGTGCCAGCAGCAACGGACTGTATGGCTACACCTTC
CDR3: CASSNGLYGYTF

V: TRBV27
J: TRBJ1-3
D: .
size: .
DNA: TGTGCCAGCAGTAGCAGGGTTGGAAACACCATATATTTT
CDR3: CASSSRVGNTIYF

V: TRBV9
J: TRBJ2-5
D: .
size: .
DNA: TGTGCCAGCAGCCCGGGGGTGGGTCTTGGGGAGACCCAGTACTTC
CDR3: CASSPGVGLGETQYF

V: TRBV15
J: TRBJ1-5
D: .
size: .
DNA: TGTGCCACCAAACTTGGGGGGGTGAACAATCAGCCCCAGCATTTT
CDR3: CATKLGGVNNQPQHF

V: TRBV7-2
J: TRBJ2-1
D: TRBD2
size: .
DNA: TGTGCCAGCAGCTTAGTAGCGGGAGATGGGAATGAGCAGTTCTTC
CDR3: CASSLVAGDGNEQFF

V: TRBV4-3
J: TRBJ1-2
D: .
size: .
DNA: TGCGCCAGCAGCCAAGAGGGGGGAGTAGGTGGCTACACCTTC
CDR3: CASSQEGGVGGYTF

V: TRBV4-2
J: TRBJ2-7
D: TRBD2
size: .
DNA: TGTGCCAGCAGCCAAGAATTGCTAGCGGGCGAGCAGTACTTC
CDR3: CASSQELLAGEQYF

V: TRBV27
J: TRBJ1-1
D: .
size: .
DNA: TGTGCCAGCAGTTCGCAAACTGAGGCTCTGAACACTGAAGCTTTCTTT
CDR3: CASSSQTEALNTEAFF

V: TRBV19
J: TRBJ2-7
D: TRBD1
size: .
DNA: TGTGCCAGTACTCGCGGGACAGGGAACCACGAGCAGTACTTC
CDR3: CASTRGTGNHEQYF

V: TRBV5-6
J: TRBJ2-3
D: .
size: .
DNA: TGTGCCAGCAGCCGAGGGCTCATTGACTGGCCCGGCGCAGATACGCAGTATTTT
CDR3: CASSRGLIDWPGADTQYF

V: TRBV6-2/TRBV6-3
J: TRBJ2-1
D: .
size: once
DNA: TGTGCCAGCAGTTACTCGACTAGTGGGGGGAACAATGAGCAGTTCTTC
CDR3: CASSYSTSGGNNEQFF

V: TRBV19
J: TRBJ1-5
D: .
size: .
DNA: TGTGCCAGTAAACATAAGGGGGTCGGTCAGCCCCAGCATTTT
CDR3: CASKHKGVGQPQHF

V: TRBV7-9
J: TRBJ1-6
D: .
size: .
DNA: TGTGCCAGCAGCTTAGGCGGGACCCTTGGTTCACCCCTCCACTTT
CDR3: CASSLGGTLGSPLHF

V: TRBV19
J: TRBJ2-7
D: TRBD2
size: .
DNA: TGTGCCAGTAGTATTCGGACTAGCGGGACCTACGAGCAGTACTTC
CDR3: CASSIRTSGTYEQYF

V: TRBV6-5
J: TRBJ1-5
D: TRBD1
size: few
DNA: TGTGCCAGCAGGCCAACAGGGGGCGATCAGCCCCAGCATTTT
CDR3: CASRPTGGDQPQHF

V: TRBV4-1
J: TRBJ2-7
D: .
size: .
DNA: TGCGCCAGCAGCCAAGATCTTTCCGGGCAGTACTTC
CDR3: CASSQDLSGQYF

V: TRBV5-4
J: TRBJ2-5
D: TRBD2
size: once
DNA: TGTGCCAGCAGCTTAAAAAGCGGGAGCACCTCGGTCGAAGAGACCCAGTACTTC
CDR3: CASSLKSGSTSVEETQYF

V: TRBV5-4
J: TRBJ1-1
D: .
size: .
DNA: TGTGCCAGCAGGCAGATGCTAGGGGGGGGGAACACTGAAGCTTTCTTT
CDR3: CASRQMLGGGNTEAFF